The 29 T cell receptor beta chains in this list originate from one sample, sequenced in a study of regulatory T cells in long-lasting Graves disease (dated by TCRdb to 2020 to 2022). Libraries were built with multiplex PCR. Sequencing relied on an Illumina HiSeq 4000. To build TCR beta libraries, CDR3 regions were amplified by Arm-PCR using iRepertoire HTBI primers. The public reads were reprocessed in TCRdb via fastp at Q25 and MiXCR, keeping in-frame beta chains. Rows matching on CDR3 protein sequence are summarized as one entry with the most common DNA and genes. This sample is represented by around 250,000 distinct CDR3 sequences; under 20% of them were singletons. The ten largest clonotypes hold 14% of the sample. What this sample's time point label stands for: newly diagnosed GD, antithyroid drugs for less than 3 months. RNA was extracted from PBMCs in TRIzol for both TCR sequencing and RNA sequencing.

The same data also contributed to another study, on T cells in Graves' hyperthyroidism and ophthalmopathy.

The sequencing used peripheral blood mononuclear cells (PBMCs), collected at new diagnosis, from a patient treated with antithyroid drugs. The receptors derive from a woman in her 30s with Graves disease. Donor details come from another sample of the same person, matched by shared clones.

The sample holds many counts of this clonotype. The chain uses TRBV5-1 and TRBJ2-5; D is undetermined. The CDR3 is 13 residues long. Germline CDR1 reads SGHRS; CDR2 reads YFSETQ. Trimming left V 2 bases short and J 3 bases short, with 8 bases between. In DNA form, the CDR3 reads TGCGCCAGCAGCTTTTCCTGGAAAGAGACCCAGTACTTC. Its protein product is CASSFSWKETQYF. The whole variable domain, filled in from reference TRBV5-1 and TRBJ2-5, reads KAGVTQTPRYLIKTRGQQVTLSCSPISGHRSVSWYQQTPGQGLQFLFEYFSETQRNKGNFPGRFSGRQFSNSRSEMNVSTLELGDSALYLCASSFSWKETQYFGPGTRLLVL.

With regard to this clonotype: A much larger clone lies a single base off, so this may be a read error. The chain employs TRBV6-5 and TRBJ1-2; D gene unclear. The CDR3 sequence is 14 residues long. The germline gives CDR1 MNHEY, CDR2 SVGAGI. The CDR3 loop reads CASSYSLGFYGYIF. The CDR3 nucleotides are TGTGCCAGCAGTTACTCGTTGGGGTTCTATGGCTACATCTTC.

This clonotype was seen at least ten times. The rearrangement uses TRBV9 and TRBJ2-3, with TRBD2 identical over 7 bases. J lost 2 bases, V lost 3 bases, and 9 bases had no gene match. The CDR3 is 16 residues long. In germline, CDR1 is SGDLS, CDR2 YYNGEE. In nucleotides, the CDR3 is TGTGCCAGCAGCGGAGGGCTAGCGGCCCCCACAGATACGCAGTATTTT. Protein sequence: CASSGGLAAPTDTQYF.

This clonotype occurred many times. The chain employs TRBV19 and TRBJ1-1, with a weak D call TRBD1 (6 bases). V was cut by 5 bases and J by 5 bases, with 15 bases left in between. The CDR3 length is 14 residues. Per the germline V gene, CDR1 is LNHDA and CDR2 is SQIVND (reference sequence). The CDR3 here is CASSAPDSGTEAFF. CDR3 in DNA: TGTGCCAGTAGTGCACCGGACAGCGGGACTGAAGCTTTCTTT.

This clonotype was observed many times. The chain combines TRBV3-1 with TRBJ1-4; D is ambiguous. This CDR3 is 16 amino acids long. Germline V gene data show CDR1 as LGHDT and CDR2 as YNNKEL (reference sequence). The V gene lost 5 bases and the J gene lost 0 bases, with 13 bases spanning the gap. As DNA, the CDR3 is TGTGCCAGCAGCTCACCGGGTCGGTCAACTAATGAAAAACTGTTTTTT. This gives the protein CASSSPGRSTNEKLFF.

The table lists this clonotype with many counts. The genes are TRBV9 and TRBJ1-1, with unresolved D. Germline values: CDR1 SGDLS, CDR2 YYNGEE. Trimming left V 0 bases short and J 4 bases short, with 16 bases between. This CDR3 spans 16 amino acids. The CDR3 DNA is TGTGCCAGCAGCGTAGACACAGAGAGCCTGATCACTGAAGCTTTCTTT. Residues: CASSVDTESLITEAFF.

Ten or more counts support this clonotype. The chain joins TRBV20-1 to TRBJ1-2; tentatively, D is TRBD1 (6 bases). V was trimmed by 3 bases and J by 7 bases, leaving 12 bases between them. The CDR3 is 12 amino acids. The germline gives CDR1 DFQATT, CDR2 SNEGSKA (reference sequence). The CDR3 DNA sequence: TGCAGTGCTAGGGTGGGGGCACGTGGCTACACCTTC. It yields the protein CSARVGARGYTF.

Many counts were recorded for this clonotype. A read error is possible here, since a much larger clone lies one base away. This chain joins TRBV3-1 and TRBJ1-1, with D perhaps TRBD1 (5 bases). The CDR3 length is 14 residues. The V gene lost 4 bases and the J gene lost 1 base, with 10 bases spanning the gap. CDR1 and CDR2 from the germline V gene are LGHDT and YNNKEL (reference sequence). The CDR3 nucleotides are TGTGCCAGCAGCCCTGCGACAGCGAACACTGAAGCTTTCTTT. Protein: CASSPATANTEAFF.

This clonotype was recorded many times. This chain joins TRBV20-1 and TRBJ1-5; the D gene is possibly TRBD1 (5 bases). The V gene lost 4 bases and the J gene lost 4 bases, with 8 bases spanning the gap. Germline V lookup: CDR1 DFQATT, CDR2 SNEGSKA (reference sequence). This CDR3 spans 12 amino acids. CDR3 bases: TGCAGTGCTATCCGGGGGAATCAGCCCCAGCATTTT. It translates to CSAIRGNQPQHF.

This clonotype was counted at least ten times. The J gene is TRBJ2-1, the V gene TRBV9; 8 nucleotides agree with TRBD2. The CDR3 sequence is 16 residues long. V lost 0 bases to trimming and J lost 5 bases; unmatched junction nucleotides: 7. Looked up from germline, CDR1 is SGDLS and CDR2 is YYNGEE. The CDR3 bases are TGTGCCAGCAGCGTAGGGGGCCGGGGGGGAGACAATGAGCAGTTCTTC. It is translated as CASSVGGRGGDNEQFF.

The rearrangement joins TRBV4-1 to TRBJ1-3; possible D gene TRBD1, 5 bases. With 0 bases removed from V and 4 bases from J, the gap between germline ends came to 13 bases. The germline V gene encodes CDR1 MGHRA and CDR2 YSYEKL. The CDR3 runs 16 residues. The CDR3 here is CASSQDVQGRGNTIYF. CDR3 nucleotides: TGCGCCAGCAGCCAAGACGTCCAGGGCCGCGGAAACACCATATATTTT.

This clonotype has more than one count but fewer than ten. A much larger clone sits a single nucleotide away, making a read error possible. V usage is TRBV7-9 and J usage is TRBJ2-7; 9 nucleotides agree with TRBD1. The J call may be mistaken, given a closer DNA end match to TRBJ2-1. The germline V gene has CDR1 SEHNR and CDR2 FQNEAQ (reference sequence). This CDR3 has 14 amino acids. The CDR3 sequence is CASSLGDRVWEQFF. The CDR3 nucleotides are TGTGCCAGCAGCTTAGGGGACAGGGTATGGGAGCAGTTCTTC.

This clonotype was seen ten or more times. In nucleotides, the CDR3 is TGTGCCAGCAGTTTATGGACAGGGGAGGGTGAAAAACTGTTTTTT. Translating it yields CASSLWTGEGEKLFF. The rearrangement uses TRBV27 and TRBJ1-4; 9 nucleotides align to TRBD1. V lost 1 base, J lost 7 bases, and 4 bases stayed unmatched. This CDR3 contains 15 residues. Germline V gene data show CDR1 as MNHEY and CDR2 as SMNVEV (reference sequence). The full variable domain, in which reference TRBV27 and TRBJ1-4 provide the parts outside the CDR3, is EAQVTQNPRYLITVTGKKLTVTCSQNMNHEYMSWYRQDPGLGLRQIYYSMNVEVTDKGDVPEGYKVSRKEKRNFPLILESPSPNQTSLYFCASSLWTGEGEKLFFGSGTQLSVL.

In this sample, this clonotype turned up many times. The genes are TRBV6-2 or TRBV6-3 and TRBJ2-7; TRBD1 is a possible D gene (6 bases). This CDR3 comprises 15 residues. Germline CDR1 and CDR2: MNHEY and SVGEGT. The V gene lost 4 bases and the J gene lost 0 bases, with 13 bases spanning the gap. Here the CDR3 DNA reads TGTGCCAGCAGTTCCACACAGGGATCCTCCTACGAGCAGTACTTC. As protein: CASSSTQGSSYEQYF.

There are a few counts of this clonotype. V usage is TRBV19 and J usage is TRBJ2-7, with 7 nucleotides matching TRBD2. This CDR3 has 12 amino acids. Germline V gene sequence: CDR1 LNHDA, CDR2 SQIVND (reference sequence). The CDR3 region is CSRGELPYEQYF. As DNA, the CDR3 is TGTTCCCGGGGGGAGCTACCTTACGAGCAGTACTTC.

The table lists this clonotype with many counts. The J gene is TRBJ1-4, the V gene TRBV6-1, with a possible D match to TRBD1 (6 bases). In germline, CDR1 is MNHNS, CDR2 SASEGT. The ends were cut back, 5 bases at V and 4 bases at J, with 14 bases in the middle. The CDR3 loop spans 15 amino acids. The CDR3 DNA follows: TGTGCCAGCAGTCTCGACAGGAACTATAATGAAAAACTGTTTTTT. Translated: CASSLDRNYNEKLFF.

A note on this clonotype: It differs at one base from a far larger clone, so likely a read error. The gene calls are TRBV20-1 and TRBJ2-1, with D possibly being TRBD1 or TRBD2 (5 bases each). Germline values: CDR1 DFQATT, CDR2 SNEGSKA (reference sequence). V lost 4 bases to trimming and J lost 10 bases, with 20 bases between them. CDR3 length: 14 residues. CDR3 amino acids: CSATGTEKGYEQFF. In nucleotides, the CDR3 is TGCAGTGCTACCGGGACCGAAAAAGGTTACGAGCAGTTCTTC.

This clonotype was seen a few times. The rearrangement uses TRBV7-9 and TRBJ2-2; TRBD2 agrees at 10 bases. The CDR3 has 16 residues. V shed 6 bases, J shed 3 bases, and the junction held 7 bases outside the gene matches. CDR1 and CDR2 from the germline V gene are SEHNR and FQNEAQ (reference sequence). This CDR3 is CASRPPSGGYTGELFF. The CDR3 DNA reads TGTGCCAGCAGACCACCTAGCGGGGGTTACACCGGGGAGCTGTTTTTT.

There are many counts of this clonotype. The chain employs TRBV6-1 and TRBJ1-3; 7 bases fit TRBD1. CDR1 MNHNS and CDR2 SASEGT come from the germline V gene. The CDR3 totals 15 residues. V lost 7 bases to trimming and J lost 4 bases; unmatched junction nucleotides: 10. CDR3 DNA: TGTGCCAGCAAGAGGGGGCCTCTGGAGGGAAACACCATATATTTT. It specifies CASKRGPLEGNTIYF.

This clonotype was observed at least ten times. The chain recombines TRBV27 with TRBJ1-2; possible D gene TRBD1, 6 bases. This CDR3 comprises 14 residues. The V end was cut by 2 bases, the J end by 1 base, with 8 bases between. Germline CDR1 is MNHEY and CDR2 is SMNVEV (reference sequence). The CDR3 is CASSLTGLNYGYTF. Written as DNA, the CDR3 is TGTGCCAGCAGTTTAACAGGGCTTAACTATGGCTACACCTTC.

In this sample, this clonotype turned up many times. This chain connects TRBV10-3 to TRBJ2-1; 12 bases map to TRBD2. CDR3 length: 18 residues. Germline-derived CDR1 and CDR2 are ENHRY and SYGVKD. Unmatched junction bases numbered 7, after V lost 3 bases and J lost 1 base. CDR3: CAISDYITSGGSYNEQFF. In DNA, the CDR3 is TGTGCCATCAGTGATTATATTACTAGCGGGGGGTCCTACAATGAGCAGTTCTTC.

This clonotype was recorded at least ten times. CDR3 loop: CAGQGSGGYTF. DNA for the CDR3: TGTGCCGGACAGGGGTCCGGTGGCTACACCTTC. The chain couples TRBV28 to TRBJ1-2, with 9 bases matching TRBD1. Germline V CDR1 and CDR2: MDHEN, SYDVKM. The CDR3 consists of 11 residues. V gave up 11 bases and J gave up 7 bases; unmatched junction bases: 5.

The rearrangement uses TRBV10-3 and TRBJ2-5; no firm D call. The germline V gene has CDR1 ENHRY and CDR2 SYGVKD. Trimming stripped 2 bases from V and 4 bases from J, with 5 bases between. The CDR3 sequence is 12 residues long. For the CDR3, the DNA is TGTGCCATCAGTGAGGAACGAGAGACCCAGTACTTC. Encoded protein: CAISEERETQYF.

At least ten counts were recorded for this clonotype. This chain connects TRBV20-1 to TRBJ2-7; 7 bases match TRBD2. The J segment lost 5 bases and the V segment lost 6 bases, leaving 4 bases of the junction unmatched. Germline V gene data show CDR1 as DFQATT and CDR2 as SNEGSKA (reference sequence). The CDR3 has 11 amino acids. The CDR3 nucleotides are TGCAGTGCCGGTACTAGCGACGAGCAGTACTTC. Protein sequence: CSAGTSDEQYF.

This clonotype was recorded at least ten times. This CDR3 is CSASRDGTEAFF. The CDR3 DNA reads TGCAGTGCATCCAGGGACGGCACTGAAGCTTTCTTT. This sequence joins TRBV20-1 and TRBJ1-1, with TRBD1 as a possible D gene (5 bases). The CDR3 runs 12 residues. Between the trimmed V and J ends, which lost 6 bases and 4 bases, there was a span of 12 bases. CDR1 DFQATT and CDR2 SNEGSKA come from the germline V gene (reference sequence).

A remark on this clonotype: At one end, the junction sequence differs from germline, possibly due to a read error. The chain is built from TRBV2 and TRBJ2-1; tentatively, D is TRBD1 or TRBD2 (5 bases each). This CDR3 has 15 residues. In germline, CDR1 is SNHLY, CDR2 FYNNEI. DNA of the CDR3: TGTGCCAGCATACTCGGGACGGGGTCCTGCAATGAGCAGTTCTTC. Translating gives CASILGTGSCNEQFF.

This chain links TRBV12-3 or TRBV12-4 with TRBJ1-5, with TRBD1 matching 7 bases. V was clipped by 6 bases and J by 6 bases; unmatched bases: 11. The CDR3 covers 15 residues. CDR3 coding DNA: TGTGCCAGCAGATCCGGGACAGCTGGACGTCAGCCCCAGCATTTT. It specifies CASRSGTAGRQPQHF.

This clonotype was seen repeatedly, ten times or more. This CDR3 is CASSLTGNNQPQHF. CDR3 in DNA: TGTGCCAGCAGCTTGACAGGGAACAATCAGCCCCAGCATTTT. The chain uses TRBV2 and TRBJ1-5, with 7 bases that match TRBD1. The CDR3 spans 14 residues. V lost 6 bases to trimming and J lost 3 bases; unmatched junction nucleotides: 5. The germline V gene has CDR1 SNHLY and CDR2 FYNNEI.

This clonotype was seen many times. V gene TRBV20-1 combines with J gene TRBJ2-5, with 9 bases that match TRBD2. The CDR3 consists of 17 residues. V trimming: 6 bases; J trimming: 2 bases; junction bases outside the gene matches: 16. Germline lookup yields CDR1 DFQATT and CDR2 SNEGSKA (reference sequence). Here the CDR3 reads CSAQRASAGGRQETQYF. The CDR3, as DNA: TGCAGTGCCCAAAGAGCCTCTGCGGGGGGGAGGCAAGAGACCCAGTACTTC.